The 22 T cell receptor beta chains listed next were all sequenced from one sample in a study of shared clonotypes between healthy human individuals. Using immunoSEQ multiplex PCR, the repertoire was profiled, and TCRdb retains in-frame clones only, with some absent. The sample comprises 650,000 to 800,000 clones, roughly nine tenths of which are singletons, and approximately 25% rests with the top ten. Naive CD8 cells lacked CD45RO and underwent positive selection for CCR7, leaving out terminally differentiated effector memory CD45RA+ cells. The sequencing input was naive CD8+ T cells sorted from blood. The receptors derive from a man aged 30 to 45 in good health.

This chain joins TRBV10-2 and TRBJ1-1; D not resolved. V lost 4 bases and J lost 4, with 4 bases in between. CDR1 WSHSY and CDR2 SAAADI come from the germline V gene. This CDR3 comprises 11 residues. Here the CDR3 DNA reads TGCGCCAGCAGTGGGGCCACTGAAGCTTTCTTT. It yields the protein CASSGATEAFF.

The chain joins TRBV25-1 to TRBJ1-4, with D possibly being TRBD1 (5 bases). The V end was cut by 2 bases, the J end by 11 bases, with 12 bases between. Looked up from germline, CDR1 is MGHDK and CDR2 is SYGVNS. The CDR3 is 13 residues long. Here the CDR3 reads CASSEGRAGKLFF. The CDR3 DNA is TGTGCCAGCAGTGAAGGCAGGGCCGGGAAACTGTTTTTT.

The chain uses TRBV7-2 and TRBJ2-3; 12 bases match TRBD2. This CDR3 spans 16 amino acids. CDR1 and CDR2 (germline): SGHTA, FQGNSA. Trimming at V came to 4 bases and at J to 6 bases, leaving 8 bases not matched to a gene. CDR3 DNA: TGTGCCAGCAGCTACATAACCGGGACTAGCGGGGATACGCAGTATTTT. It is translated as CASSYITGTSGDTQYF.

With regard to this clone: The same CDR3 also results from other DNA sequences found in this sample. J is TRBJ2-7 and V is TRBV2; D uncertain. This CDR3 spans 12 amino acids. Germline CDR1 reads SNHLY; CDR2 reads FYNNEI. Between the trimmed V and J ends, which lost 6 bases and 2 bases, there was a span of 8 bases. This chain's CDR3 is CASRDGPYEQYF. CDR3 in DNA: TGTGCCAGCAGGGACGGCCCCTACGAGCAGTACTTC.

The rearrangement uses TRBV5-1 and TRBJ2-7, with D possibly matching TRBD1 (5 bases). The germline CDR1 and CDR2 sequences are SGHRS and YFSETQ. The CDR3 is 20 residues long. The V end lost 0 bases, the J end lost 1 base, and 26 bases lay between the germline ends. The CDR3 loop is CASSLVPASRATTFSYEQYF. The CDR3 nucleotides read TGCGCCAGCAGCTTGGTTCCGGCGTCCAGGGCCACAACTTTTTCCTACGAGCAGTACTTC.

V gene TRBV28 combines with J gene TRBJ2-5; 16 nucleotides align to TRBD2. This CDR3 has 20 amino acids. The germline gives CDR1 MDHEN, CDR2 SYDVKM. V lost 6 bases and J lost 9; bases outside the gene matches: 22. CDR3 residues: CASSPQYGTSGRGAQGAQYF. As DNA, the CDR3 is TGTGCCAGCAGCCCCCAATACGGGACTAGCGGGAGGGGGGCACAAGGGGCCCAGTACTTC.

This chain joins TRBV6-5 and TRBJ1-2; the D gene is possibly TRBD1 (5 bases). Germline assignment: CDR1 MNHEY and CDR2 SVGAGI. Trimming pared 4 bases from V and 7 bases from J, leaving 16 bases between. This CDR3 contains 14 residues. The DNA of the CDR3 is TGTGCCAGCAGTTCCCCGGGTGGGGGTGTTGGCTACACCTTC. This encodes CASSSPGGGVGYTF.

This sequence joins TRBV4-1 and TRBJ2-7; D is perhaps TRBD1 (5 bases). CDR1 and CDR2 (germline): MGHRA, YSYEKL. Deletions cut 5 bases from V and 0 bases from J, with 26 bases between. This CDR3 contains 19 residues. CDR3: CASSFKDTNPFDTSYEQYF. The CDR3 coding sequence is TGCGCCAGCAGCTTCAAGGACACTAACCCCTTTGATACCTCCTACGAGCAGTACTTC.

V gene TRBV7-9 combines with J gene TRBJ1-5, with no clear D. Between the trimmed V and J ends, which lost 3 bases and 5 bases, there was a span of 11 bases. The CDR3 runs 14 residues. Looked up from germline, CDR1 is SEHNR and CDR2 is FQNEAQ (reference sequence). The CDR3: CASSFVGAHQPQHF. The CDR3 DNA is TGTGCCAGCAGCTTTGTGGGTGCCCATCAGCCCCAGCATTTT.

This CDR3 reads CASSLAGMWGSGTEAFF. As DNA, the CDR3 is TGTGCCAGCAGCTTAGCCGGGATGTGGGGCAGTGGTACTGAAGCTTTCTTT. The chain carries TRBV7-6 and TRBJ1-1; the D gene is possibly TRBD1 (5 bases). The germline CDR1 and CDR2 sequences are SGHVS and FNYEAQ. This CDR3 region has 17 residues. Trimming took off 0 bases at V and 5 bases at J, with 19 bases between the two ends.

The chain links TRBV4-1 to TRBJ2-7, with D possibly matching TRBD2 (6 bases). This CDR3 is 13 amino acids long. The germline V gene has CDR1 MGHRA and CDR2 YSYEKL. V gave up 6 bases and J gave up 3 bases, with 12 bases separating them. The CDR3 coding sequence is TGCGCCAGCAGAGGAGGGATCGACTACGAGCAGTACTTC. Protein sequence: CASRGGIDYEQYF.

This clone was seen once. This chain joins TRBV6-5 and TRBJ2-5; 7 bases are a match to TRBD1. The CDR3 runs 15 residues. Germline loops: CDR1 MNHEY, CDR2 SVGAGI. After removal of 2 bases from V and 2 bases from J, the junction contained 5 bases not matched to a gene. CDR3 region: CASSYGRGWQETQYF. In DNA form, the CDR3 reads TGTGCCAGCAGTTACGGCAGGGGGTGGCAAGAGACCCAGTACTTC.

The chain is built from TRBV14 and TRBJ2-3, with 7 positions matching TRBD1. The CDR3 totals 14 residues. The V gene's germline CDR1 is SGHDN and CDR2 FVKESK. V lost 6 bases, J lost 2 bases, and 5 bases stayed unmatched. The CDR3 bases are TGTGCCAGCAGTCGGGACAGAGCCACAGATACGCAGTATTTT. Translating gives CASSRDRATDTQYF.

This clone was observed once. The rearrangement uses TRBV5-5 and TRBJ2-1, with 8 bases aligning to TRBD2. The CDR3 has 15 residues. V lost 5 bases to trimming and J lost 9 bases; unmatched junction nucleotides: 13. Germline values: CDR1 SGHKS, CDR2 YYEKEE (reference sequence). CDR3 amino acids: CASSFSGTASGEQFF. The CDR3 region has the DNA TGTGCCAGCAGTTTTAGCGGGACCGCCAGCGGTGAGCAGTTCTTC.

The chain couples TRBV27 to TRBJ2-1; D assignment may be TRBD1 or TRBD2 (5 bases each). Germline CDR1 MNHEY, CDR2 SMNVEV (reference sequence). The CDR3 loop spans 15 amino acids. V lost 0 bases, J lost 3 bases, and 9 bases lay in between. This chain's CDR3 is CASSLSRDLYNEQFF. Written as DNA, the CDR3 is TGTGCCAGCAGTTTATCCCGGGACCTCTACAATGAGCAGTTCTTC.

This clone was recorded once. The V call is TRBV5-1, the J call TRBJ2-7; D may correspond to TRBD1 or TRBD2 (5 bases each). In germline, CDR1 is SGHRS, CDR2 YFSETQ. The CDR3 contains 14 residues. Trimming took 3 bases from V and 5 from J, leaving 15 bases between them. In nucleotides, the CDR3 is TGCGCCAGCAGCTCGGTGGGGTTGGGGGACGAGCAGTACTTC. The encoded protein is CASSSVGLGDEQYF.

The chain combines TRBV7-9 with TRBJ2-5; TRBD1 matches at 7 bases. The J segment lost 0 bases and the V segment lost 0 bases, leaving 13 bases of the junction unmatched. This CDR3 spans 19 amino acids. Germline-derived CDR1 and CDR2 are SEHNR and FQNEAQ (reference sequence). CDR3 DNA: TGTGCCAGCAGCTTAGCGTTCTTTCGTCCGGGACAGTACCAAGAGACCCAGTACTTC. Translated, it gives CASSLAFFRPGQYQETQYF. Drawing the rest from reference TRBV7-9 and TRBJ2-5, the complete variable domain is DTGVSQNPRHKITKRGQNVTFRCDPISEHNRLYWYRQTLGQGPEFLTYFQNEAQLEKSRLLSDRFSAERPKGSFSTLEIQRTEQGDSAMYLCASSLAFFRPGQYQETQYFGPGTRLLVL.

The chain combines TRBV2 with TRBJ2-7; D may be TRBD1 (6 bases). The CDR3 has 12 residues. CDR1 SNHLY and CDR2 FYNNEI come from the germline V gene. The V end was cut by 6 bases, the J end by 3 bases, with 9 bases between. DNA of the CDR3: TGTGCCAGCAGAGGGGGATTCTACGAGCAGTACTTC. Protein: CASRGGFYEQYF.

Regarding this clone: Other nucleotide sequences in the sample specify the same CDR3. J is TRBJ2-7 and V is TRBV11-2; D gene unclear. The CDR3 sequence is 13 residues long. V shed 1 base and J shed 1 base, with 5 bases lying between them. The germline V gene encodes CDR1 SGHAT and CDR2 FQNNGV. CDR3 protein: CASSLGPSYEQYF. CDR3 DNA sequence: TGTGCCAGCAGCTTAGGACCGTCCTACGAGCAGTACTTC.

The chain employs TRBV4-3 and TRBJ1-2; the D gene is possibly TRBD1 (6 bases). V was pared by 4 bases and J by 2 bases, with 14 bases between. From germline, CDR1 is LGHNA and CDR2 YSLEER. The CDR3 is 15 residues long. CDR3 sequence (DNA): TGCGCCAGCAGCCGTGTGGACAGCGGGAACTATGGCTACACCTTC. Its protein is CASSRVDSGNYGYTF.

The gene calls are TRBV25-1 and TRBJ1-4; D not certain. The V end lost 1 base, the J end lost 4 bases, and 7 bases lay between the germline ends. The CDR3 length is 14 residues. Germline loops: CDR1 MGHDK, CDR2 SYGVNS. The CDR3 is CASSEFELNEKLFF. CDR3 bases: TGTGCCAGCAGTGAATTCGAGCTTAATGAAAAACTGTTTTTT.

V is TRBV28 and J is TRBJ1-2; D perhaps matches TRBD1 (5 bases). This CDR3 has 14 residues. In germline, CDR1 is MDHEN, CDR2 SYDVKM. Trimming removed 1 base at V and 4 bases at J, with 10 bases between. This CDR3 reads CASSLSGTLYGYTF. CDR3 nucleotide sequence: TGTGCCAGCAGTTTATCCGGGACCCTCTATGGCTACACCTTC.